This entry features one T cell receptor (beta chain) sequence. As processed by the authors: How many nucleated cells were present was estimated from reference gene primer amplification. Data came from immunoSEQ multiplex PCR; TCRdb stores just in-frame clones and leaves some out. Clone size and V and J calls were adopted from that table, with D and trimming inferred from the DNA. The repertoire holds 85,000 to 90,000 clones, with approximately 90% as singletons. This sample is drawn from a study of blood T cell repertoires in COVID-19. Turning to the study itself: Nucleic acid was either cDNA or gDNA, and it came from T cells, B-cell-depleted T cells, or PBMCs.

The sample consisted of peripheral blood. The TCR sequence derives from a human donor with active COVID-19. The donor label of this sample is uncertain.

CDR3 nucleotide sequence: TGTGCCAGCAGTTATGTTGGTGTCGGTGCCGGAGAGGCATACTCACCCCTCCACTTT. It encodes CASSYVGVGAGEAYSPLHF. The chain recombines TRBV6-2 or TRBV6-3 with TRBJ1-6; D not certain. V was clipped by 3 bases and J by 10 bases, with 28 bases between them. The CDR3 is 19 amino acids. The germline V gene has CDR1 MNHEY and CDR2 SVGEGT.